This passage covers 22 T cell receptor beta chains from one sample sequenced in a study of CXCR3-negative and CXCR3-positive naive CD8 T cells. Whole-study findings and limits: CXCR3-negative naive cells had less hydrophobic TRB CDR3s than did CXCR3-positive naive cells.

No antigen has been assigned to these receptors. The study made its TRB cDNA libraries by 5' RACE, adding UMI labels. TCRdb reanalyzed the 5' RACE reads and collapses them to one entry per CDR3 protein, without DNA. The table for this sample gives approximately 4,600 distinct CDR3 sequences. The sample consisted of naive CXCR3+ CD8+ T cells from blood. Subset: CD45RO-CCR7+CD27+CD95- naive CD8+ T cells expressing CXCR3 (TNR3+). The source of these receptors is a human donor in good health. Some clones in this sample may be carry-over from other donors' samples.

The J gene is TRBJ1-3, the V gene TRBV5-1; TCRdb's assignment of TRBD1 cannot be checked, as there is no DNA. The germline V gene encodes CDR1 SGHRS and CDR2 YFSETQ. This CDR3 comprises 15 residues. CDR3 amino acids: CASSLEGAAGNTIYF.

This chain joins TRBV29-1 and TRBJ2-7; TCRdb picks TRBD1, but there is no DNA to check that call. The CDR3 extends over 14 amino acids. Per the germline V gene, CDR1 is SQVTM and CDR2 is ANQGSEA. The CDR3 loop reads CSVKGTGINYEQYF.

The CDR3: CASSQEKLAGGRSTDTQYF. The chain joins TRBV3-1 to TRBJ2-3; the TCRdb D gene call, TRBD2, has no DNA to confirm it. Germline V gives CDR1 LGHDT, CDR2 YNNKEL (reference sequence). CDR3 length: 19 residues.

This chain links TRBV19 with TRBJ2-1; TCRdb designates TRBD2, a call that cannot be tested without DNA. This CDR3 region has 15 residues. Germline lookup yields CDR1 LNHDA and CDR2 SQIVND (reference sequence). This chain's CDR3 is CASGAGENSYNEQFF.

This clonotype counts as medium-sized (0.01 to 0.1%) by frequency. The CDR3 loop is CSVDGGSSYNEQFF. This sequence joins TRBV29-1 and TRBJ2-1; TCRdb reports TRBD2, a call that lacks DNA to check it against. The germline V gene encodes CDR1 SQVTM and CDR2 ANQGSEA. CDR3 length equals 14 residues.

The rearrangement uses TRBV15 and TRBJ1-1. The CDR3 runs to 15 residues. Germline V CDR1 and CDR2: LNHNV, YYDKDF (reference sequence). CDR3: CATSRDRSLSTEAFF.

The rearrangement uses TRBV15 and TRBJ1-2; TCRdb indicates TRBD1, and absent DNA this call remains unverified. Germline V gene sequence: CDR1 LNHNV, CDR2 YYDKDF (reference sequence). This CDR3 comprises 15 residues. The CDR3 here is CATSADRSGRYGYTF.

This rearrangement joins TRBV29-1 to TRBJ1-1. CDR3 length: 14 amino acids. Germline lookup yields CDR1 SQVTM and CDR2 ANQGSEA. The CDR3 protein is CSVDFGRLNTEAFF. Complete variable domain (other parts from reference TRBV29-1 and TRBJ1-1): SAVISQKPSRDICQRGTSLTIQCQVDSQVTMMFWYRQQPGQSLTLIATANQGSEATYESGFVIDKFPISRPNLTFSTLTVSNMSPEDSSIYLCSVDFGRLNTEAFFGQGTRLTVV.

This clonotype is classed as medium-sized by frequency. CDR3: CSPLRGARYNSPLHF. This chain joins TRBV29-1 and TRBJ1-6; TCRdb outputs TRBD1, but without DNA this stays unchecked. The CDR3 contains 15 residues. Germline V CDR1 and CDR2: SQVTM, ANQGSEA.

Frequency places this clonotype as medium-sized. The chain joins TRBV20-1 to TRBJ2-1. The CDR3 runs 17 residues. Germline V gives CDR1 DFQATT, CDR2 SNEGSKA (reference sequence). The CDR3 loop is CSARDLQSRTPYNEQFF.

Frequency places this clonotype as medium-sized (0.01 to 0.1%). This chain uses TRBV29-1 with TRBJ2-3; the D gene TCRdb calls, TRBD1, cannot be checked with no DNA. CDR3 size: 14 residues. Germline V gene lookup returns CDR1 SQVTM and CDR2 ANQGSEA. CDR3 sequence: CSGVDRGSTDTQYF.

By frequency, this clonotype is medium-sized. This chain's CDR3 is CASSLGPPGRYQETQYF. The chain employs TRBV27 and TRBJ2-5; TCRdb returns TRBD1, unconfirmable since there is no DNA. This CDR3 has 17 residues. Per germline, CDR1 MNHEY and CDR2 SMNVEV (reference sequence).

This chain joins TRBV2 and TRBJ2-4; without DNA, the TCRdb call of TRBD2 cannot be checked. CDR3 length equals 15 residues. Per germline, CDR1 SNHLY and CDR2 FYNNEI. The CDR3 sequence is CASSELGRDWDIQYF.

The CDR3 reads CASSSTGTSGQETQYF. The rearrangement joins TRBV27 to TRBJ2-5; without DNA, the TCRdb call of TRBD2 cannot be checked. The CDR3 runs to 16 residues. Germline values: CDR1 MNHEY, CDR2 SMNVEV (reference sequence).

V and J are TRBV13 and TRBJ1-6; as DNA is missing, the TRBD1 call by TCRdb cannot be tested. The CDR3 totals 15 residues. From germline, CDR1 is PRHDT and CDR2 FYEKMQ (reference sequence). This CDR3 reads CASSLQGISYSPLHF. Based on the CDR3 plus reference TRBV13 and TRBJ1-6, the full variable domain is AAGVIQSPRHLIKEKRETATLKCYPIPRHDTVYWYQQGPGQDPQFLISFYEKMQSDKGSIPDRFSAQQFSDYHSELNMSSLELGDSALYFCASSLQGISYSPLHFGNGTRLTVT.

The chain joins TRBV6-5 to TRBJ2-3; the TRBD2 assignment by TCRdb is unverifiable without DNA. The CDR3 covers 14 residues. CDR1 is MNHEY, CDR2 SVGAGI, per germline. CDR3 sequence reads: CASTRAGSTDTQYF.

According to its frequency, this clonotype is medium-sized (0.01 to 0.1%). The chain links TRBV5-1 to TRBJ2-1; absent DNA, TCRdb's TRBD2 call cannot be checked. This CDR3 has 16 amino acids. CDR1 SGHRS and CDR2 YFSETQ come from the germline V gene. CDR3 region: CASSFGLAGEDNEQFF. Full variable domain (remainder filled in from reference TRBV5-1 and TRBJ2-1): KAGVTQTPRYLIKTRGQQVTLSCSPISGHRSVSWYQQTPGQGLQFLFEYFSETQRNKGNFPGRFSGRQFSNSRSEMNVSTLELGDSALYLCASSFGLAGEDNEQFFGPGTRLTVL.

This clonotype is identified as medium-sized from frequency. V and J are TRBV4-2 and TRBJ2-1. The CDR3 is 15 residues long. From germline, CDR1 is LGHNA and CDR2 YNFKEQ. The CDR3 protein is CASSLSEGWLDEQFF.

This clonotype shows up as medium-sized by frequency. This rearrangement joins TRBV20-1 to TRBJ1-1; no DNA is available, so the TRBD1 call from TCRdb remains unchecked. The CDR3 extends over 15 amino acids. CDR1 and CDR2 (germline): DFQATT, SNEGSKA (reference sequence). CDR3 region: CSGAYVGVNPTEAFF.

Measured by frequency, this clonotype is medium-sized. The rearrangement joins TRBV5-1 to TRBJ2-1; TCRdb gives TRBD1 as the D gene, but with no DNA this cannot be confirmed. This CDR3 is built from 15 residues. Germline V gene lookup returns CDR1 SGHRS and CDR2 YFSETQ. CDR3 sequence reads: CASSLIGGPYNEQFF.

By frequency, this clonotype registers medium-sized. The J gene is TRBJ2-7, the V gene TRBV20-1; as DNA is missing, the TRBD1 call by TCRdb cannot be tested. The length of the CDR3 is 15 residues. Germline CDR1 reads DFQATT; CDR2 reads SNEGSKA (reference sequence). CDR3 protein: CSARDRGRSSYEQYF.

The V gene is TRBV7-2, the J gene TRBJ2-1; TCRdb's D call of TRBD1 is untestable without DNA. Germline lookup yields CDR1 SGHTA and CDR2 FQGNSA. This CDR3 is 17 amino acids long. CDR3 sequence: CASSLLAPGQGVDEQFF.